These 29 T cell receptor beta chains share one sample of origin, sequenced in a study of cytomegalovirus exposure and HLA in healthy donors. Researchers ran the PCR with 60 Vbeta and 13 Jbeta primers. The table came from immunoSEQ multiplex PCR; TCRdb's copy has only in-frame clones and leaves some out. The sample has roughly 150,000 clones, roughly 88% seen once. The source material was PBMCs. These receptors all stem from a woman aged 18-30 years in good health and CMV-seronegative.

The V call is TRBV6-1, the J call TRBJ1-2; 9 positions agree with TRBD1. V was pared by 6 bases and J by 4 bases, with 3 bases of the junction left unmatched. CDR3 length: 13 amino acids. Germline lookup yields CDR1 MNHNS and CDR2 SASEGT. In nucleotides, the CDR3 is TGTGCCAGCAGACAGGGGGCCGGCTATGGCTACACCTTC. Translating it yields CASRQGAGYGYTF.

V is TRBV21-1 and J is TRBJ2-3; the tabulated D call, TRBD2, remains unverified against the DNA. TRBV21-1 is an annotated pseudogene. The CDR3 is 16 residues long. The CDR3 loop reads CASSKGVSGGTDTQYF. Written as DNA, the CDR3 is TGTGCCAGCAGCAAAGGGGTTAGCGGGGGCACAGATACGCAGTATTTT.

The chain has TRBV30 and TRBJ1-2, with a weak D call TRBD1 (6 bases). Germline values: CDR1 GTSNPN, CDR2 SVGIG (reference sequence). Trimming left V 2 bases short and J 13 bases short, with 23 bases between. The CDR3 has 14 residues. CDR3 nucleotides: TGTGCCTGGAGTCAATCCCCCAGGACAGAGGCGTTCACCTTC. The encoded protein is CAWSQSPRTEAFTF.

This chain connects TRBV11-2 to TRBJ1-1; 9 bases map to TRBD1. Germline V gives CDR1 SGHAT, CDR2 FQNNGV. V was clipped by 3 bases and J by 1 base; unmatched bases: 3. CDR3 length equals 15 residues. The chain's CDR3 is CASSFGTGRNTEAFF. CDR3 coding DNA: TGTGCCAGCAGCTTTGGGACAGGGCGGAACACTGAAGCTTTCTTT.

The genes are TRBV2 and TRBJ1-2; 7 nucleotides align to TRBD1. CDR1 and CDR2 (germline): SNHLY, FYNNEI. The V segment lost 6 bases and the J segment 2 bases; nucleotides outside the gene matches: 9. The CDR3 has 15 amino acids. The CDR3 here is CASRTQGVVNYGYTF. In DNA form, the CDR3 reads TGTGCCAGCAGAACGCAGGGGGTAGTCAACTATGGCTACACCTTC.

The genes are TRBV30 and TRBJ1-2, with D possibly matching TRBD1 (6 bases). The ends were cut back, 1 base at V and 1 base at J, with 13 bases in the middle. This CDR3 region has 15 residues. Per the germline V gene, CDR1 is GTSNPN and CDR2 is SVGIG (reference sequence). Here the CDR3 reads CAWSGTGSYNYGYTF. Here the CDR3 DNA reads TGTGCCTGGAGTGGTACAGGGAGTTATAACTATGGCTACACCTTC.

The CDR3 sequence is CASSLEQGGTQYF. DNA of the CDR3: TGTGCCAGCAGCTTAGAACAGGGTGGGACGCAGTATTTT. V usage is TRBV7-2 and J usage is TRBJ2-3, with a tentative D call TRBD1 (6 bases). Trimming shortened V by 1 base and J by 9 bases, and 11 bases separated the two germline ends. The CDR3 contains 13 residues. Germline values: CDR1 SGHTA, CDR2 FQGNSA.

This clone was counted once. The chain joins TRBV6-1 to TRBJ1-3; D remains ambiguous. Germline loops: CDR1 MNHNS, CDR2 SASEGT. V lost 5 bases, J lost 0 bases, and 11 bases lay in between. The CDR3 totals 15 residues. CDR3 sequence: CASSPSLPSGNTIYF. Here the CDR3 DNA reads TGTGCCAGCAGTCCGTCCCTACCCTCTGGAAACACCATATATTTT.

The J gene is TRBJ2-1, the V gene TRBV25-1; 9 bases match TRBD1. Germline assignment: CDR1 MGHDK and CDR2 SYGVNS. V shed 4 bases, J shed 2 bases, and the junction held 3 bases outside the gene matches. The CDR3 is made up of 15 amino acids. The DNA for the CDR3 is TGTGCCAGCAGTGTCCGACAGGGGGCCTACAATGAGCAGTTCTTC. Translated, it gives CASSVRQGAYNEQFF.

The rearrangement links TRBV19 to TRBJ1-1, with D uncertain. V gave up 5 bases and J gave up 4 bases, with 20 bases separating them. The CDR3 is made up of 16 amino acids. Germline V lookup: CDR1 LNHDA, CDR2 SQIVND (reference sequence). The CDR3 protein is CASSPRPPVGGTEAFF. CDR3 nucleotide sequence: TGTGCCAGTAGTCCTCGTCCCCCGGTAGGAGGCACTGAAGCTTTCTTT.

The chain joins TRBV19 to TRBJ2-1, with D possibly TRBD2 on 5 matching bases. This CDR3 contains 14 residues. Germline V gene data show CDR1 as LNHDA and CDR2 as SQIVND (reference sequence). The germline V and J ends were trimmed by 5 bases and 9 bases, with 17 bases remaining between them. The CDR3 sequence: CASSLTPRGLEQFF. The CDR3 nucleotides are TGTGCCAGTAGTCTCACCCCCCGCGGGCTTGAGCAGTTCTTC.

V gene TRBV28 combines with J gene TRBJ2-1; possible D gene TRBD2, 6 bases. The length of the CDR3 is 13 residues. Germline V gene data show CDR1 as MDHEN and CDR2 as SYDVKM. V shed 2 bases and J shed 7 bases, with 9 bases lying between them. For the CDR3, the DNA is TGTGCCAGCAGTTTAGGAGGGAGGAATGAGCAGTTCTTC. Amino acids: CASSLGGRNEQFF.

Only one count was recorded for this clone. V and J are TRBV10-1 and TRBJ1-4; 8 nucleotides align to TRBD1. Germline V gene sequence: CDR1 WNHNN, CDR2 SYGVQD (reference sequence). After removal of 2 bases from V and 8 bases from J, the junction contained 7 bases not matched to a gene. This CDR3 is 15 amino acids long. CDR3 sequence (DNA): TGCGCCAGCAGTGAGATGGGGACAGGCTACGAAAAACTGTTTTTT. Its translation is CASSEMGTGYEKLFF.

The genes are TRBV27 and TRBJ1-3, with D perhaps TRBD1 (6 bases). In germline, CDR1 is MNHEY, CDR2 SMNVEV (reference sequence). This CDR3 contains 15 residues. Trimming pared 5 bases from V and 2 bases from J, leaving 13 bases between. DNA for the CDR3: TGTGCCAGCAGTACGTTAACAGGGACTGGAAACACCATATATTTT. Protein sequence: CASSTLTGTGNTIYF.

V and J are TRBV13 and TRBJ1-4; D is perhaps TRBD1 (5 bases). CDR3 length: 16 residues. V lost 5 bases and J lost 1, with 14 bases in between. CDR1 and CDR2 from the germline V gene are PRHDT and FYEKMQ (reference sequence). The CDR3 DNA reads TGTGCCAGCAGCGAATTCCTCCAGGGAACTAATGAAAAACTGTTTTTT. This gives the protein CASSEFLQGTNEKLFF.

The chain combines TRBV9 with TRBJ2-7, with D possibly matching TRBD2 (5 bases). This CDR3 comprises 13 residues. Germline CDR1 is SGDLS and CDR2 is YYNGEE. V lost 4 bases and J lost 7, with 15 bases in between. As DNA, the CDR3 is TGTGCCAGCAGCCCCAAGGGAGTAAGGGAGCAGTACTTC. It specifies CASSPKGVREQYF.

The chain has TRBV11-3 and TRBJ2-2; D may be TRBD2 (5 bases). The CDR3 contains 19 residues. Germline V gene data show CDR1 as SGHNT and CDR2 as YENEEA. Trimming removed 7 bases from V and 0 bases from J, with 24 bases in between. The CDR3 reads CASTSYEGPGFANTGELFF. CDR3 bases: TGTGCCAGCACCTCCTACGAGGGCCCGGGTTTCGCGAACACCGGGGAGCTGTTTTTT.

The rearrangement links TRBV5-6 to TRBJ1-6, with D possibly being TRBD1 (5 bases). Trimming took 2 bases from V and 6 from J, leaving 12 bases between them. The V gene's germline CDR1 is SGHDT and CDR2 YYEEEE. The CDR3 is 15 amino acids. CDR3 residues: CASSFWARVNSPLHF. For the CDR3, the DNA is TGTGCCAGCAGCTTTTGGGCCAGGGTTAATTCACCCCTCCACTTT.

The CDR3 here is CASSSSTVTYEQYF. The CDR3, as DNA: TGTGCCAGCAGCTCTAGCACGGTGACCTACGAGCAGTACTTC. V and J are TRBV7-9 and TRBJ2-7; possible D gene TRBD2, 5 bases. Germline-derived CDR1 and CDR2 are SEHNR and FQNEAQ (reference sequence). With 4 bases removed from V and 2 bases from J, the gap between germline ends came to 12 bases. This CDR3 has 14 residues.

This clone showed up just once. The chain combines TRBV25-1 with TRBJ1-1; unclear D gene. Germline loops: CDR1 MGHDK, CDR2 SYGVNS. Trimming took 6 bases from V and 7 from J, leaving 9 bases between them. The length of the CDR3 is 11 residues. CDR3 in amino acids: CASSEHVEAFF. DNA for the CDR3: TGTGCCAGCAGCGAGCATGTTGAAGCTTTCTTT.

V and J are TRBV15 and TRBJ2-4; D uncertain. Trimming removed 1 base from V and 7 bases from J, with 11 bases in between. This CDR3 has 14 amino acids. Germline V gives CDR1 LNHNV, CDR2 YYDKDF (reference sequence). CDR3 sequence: CATSRVHSTNIQYF. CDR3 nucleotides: TGTGCCACCAGCAGAGTTCACAGCACGAACATTCAGTACTTC.

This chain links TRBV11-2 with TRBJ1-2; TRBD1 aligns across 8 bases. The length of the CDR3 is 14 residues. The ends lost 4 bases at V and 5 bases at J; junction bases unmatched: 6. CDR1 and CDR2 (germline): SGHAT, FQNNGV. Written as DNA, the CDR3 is TGTGCCAGCAGCTCGACAGGGGAAGGGTATGGCTACACCTTC. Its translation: CASSSTGEGYGYTF.

Here the CDR3 reads CASSLSGTGNTIYF. DNA for the CDR3: TGCGCCAGCAGCTTGTCCGGGACTGGAAACACCATATATTTT. The chain joins TRBV5-1 to TRBJ1-3, with unresolved D. The CDR3 has 14 amino acids. Germline lookup yields CDR1 SGHRS and CDR2 YFSETQ. V lost 1 base to trimming and J lost 2 bases, with 7 bases between them. Based on the CDR3 plus reference TRBV5-1 and TRBJ1-3, the full variable domain is KAGVTQTPRYLIKTRGQQVTLSCSPISGHRSVSWYQQTPGQGLQFLFEYFSETQRNKGNFPGRFSGRQFSNSRSEMNVSTLELGDSALYLCASSLSGTGNTIYFGEGSWLTVV.

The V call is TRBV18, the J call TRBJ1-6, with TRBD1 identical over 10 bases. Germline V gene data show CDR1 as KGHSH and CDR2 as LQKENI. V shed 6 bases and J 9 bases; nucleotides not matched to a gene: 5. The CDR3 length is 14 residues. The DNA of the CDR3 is TGTGCCAGCTCGCCGACAGGGGGCGGTTCACCCCTCCACTTT. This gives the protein CASSPTGGGSPLHF.

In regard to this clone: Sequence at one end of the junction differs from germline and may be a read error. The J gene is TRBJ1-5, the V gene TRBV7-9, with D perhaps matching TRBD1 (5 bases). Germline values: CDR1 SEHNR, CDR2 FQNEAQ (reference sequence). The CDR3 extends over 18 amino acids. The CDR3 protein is CSSSLSSQGISGNQPQHF. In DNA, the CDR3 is TGTTCCAGCAGCTTATCTTCTCAGGGTATATCGGGCAATCAGCCCCAGCATTTT.

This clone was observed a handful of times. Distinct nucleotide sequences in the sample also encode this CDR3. CDR3 in amino acids: CASSARGLGGNTIYF. CDR3 sequence (DNA): TGTGCCAGCAGTGCCAGGGGGCTTGGTGGAAACACCATATATTTT. The chain joins TRBV28 to TRBJ1-3; TRBD1 aligns across 8 bases. Germline V gene lookup returns CDR1 MDHEN and CDR2 SYDVKM. The CDR3 is 15 amino acids. V was clipped by 5 bases and J by 3 bases; unmatched bases: 6.

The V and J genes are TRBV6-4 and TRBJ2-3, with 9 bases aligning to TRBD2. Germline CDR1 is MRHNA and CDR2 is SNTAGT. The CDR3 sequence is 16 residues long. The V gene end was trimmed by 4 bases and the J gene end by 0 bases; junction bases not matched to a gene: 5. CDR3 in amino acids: CASSVEAGGSTDTQYF. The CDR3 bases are TGTGCCAGCAGTGTCGAAGCGGGGGGTAGCACAGATACGCAGTATTTT.

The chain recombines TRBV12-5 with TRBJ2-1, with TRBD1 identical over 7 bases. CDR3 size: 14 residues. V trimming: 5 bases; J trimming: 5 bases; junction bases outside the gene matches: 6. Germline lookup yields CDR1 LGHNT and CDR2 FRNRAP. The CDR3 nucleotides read TGTGCTAGTGGTCCTTTGGACAGGCACAATGAGCAGTTCTTC. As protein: CASGPLDRHNEQFF.

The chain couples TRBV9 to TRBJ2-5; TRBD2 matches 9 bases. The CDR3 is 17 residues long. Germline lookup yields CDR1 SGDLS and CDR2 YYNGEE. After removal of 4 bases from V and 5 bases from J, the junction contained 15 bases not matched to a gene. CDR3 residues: CASSPRGGGGAMETQYF. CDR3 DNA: TGTGCCAGCAGCCCGCGAGGTGGCGGGGGGGCGATGGAGACCCAGTACTTC.